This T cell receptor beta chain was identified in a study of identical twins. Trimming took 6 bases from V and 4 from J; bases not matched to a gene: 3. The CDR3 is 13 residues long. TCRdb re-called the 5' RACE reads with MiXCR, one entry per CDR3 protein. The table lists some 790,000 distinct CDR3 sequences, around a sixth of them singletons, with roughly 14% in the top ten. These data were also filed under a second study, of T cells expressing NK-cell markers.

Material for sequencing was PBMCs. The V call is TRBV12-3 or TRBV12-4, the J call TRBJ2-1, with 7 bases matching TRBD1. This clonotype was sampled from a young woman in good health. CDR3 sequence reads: CASRIQGYNEQFF. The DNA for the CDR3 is TGTGCCAGCAGAATACAGGGGTACAATGAGCAGTTCTTC.